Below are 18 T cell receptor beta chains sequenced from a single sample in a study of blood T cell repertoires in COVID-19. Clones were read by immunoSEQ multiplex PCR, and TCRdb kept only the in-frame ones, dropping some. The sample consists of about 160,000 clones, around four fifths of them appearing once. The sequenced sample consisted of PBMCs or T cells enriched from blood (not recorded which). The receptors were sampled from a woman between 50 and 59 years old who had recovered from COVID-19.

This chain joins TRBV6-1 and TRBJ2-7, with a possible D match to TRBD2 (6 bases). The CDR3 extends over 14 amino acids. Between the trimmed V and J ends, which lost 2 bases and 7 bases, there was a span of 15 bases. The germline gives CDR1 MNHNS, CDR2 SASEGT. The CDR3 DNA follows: TGTGCCAGCAGTGAATGGGCGACTCGGGGGGAGCAGTACGTC. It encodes CASSEWATRGEQYV.

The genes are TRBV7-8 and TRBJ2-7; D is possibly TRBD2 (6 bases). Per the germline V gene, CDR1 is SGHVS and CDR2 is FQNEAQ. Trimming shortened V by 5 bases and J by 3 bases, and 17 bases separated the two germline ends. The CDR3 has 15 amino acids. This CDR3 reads CASSHGAGLSYEQYV. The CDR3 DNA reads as TGTGCCAGCAGCCACGGGGCAGGACTAAGCTACGAGCAGTACGTC.

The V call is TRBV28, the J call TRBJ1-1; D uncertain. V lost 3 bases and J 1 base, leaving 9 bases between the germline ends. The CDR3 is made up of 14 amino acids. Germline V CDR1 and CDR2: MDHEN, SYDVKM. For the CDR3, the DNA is TGTGCCAGCAGTTTTTGGGCAGAGAACACTGAAGCTTTCTTT. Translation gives CASSFWAENTEAFF.

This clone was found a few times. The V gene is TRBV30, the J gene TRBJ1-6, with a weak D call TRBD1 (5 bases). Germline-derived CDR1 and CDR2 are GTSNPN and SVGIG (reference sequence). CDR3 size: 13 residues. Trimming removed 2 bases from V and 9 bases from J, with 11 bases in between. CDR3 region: CAWSPRGGSPLHF. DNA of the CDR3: TGTGCCTGGAGTCCCCGGGGGGGTTCACCCCTCCACTTT.

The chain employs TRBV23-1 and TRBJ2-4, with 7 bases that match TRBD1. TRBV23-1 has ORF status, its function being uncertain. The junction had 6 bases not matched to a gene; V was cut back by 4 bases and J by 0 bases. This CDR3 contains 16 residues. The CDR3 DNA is TGCGCCAGCAGTCCCAGAGGGGGCGAAGCCAAAAACATTCAGTACTTC. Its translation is CASSPRGGEAKNIQYF.

CDR3 in DNA: TGTGCCAGTAGTATAGATGAGGGCCGGACCCTCCACTTT. Protein: CASSIDEGRTLHF. The chain employs TRBV19 and TRBJ1-6; unclear D gene. With 0 bases removed from V and 14 bases from J, the gap between germline ends came to 11 bases. CDR1 and CDR2 from the germline V gene are LNHDA and SQIVND (reference sequence). The CDR3 is 13 amino acids. The full variable domain, its missing parts supplied by reference TRBV19 and TRBJ1-6, is DGGITQSPKYLFRKEGQNVTLSCEQNLNHDAMYWYRQDPGQGLRLIYYSQIVNDFQKGDIAEGYSVSREKKESFPLTVTSAQKNPTAFYLCASSIDEGRTLHFGNGTRLTVT.

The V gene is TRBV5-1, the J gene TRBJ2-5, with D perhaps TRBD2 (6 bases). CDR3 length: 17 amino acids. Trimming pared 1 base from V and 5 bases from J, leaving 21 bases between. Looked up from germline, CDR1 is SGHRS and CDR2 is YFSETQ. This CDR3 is CASSLNPSSAPGETQYF. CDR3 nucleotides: TGCGCCAGCAGCTTGAATCCCTCTAGCGCGCCAGGGGAGACCCAGTACTTC.

The CDR3 loop is CASLTENYGYTF. The CDR3 nucleotides are TGTGCCAGCCTAACGGAGAATTATGGCTACACCTTC. V and J are TRBV28 and TRBJ1-2; D remains unclear. V dropped 8 bases and J dropped 5 bases, with 12 bases sitting between them. The CDR3 length is 12 residues. Per germline, CDR1 MDHEN and CDR2 SYDVKM.

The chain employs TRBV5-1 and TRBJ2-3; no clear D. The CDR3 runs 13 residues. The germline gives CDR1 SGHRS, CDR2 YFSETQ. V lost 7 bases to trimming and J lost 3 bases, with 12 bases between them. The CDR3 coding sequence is TGCGCCAGCGGTACGGAGAGTACAGATACGCAGTATTTT. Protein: CASGTESTDTQYF. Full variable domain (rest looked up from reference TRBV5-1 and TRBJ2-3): KAGVTQTPRYLIKTRGQQVTLSCSPISGHRSVSWYQQTPGQGLQFLFEYFSETQRNKGNFPGRFSGRQFSNSRSEMNVSTLELGDSALYLCASGTESTDTQYFGPGTRLTVL.

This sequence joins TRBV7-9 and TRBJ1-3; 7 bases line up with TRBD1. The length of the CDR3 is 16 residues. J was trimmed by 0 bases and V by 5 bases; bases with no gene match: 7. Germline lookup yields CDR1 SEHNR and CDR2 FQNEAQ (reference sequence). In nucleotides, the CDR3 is TGTGCCAGCAGCCGGAGACAGGGATTCTCTGGAAACACCATATATTTT. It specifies CASSRRQGFSGNTIYF.

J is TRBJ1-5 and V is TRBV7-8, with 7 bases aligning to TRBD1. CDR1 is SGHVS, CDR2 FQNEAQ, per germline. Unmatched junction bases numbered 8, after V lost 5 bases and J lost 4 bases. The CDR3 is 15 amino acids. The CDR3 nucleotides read TGTGCCAGCAGCGCTTCAACAGGGGCGAATCAGCCCCAGCATTTT. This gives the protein CASSASTGANQPQHF.

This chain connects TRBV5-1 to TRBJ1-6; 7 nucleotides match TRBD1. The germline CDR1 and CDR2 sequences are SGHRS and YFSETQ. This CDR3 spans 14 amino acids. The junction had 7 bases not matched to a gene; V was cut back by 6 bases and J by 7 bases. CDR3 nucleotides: TGCGCCAGCACGGTCACAGGGGCGAATTCACCCCTCCACTTT. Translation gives CASTVTGANSPLHF. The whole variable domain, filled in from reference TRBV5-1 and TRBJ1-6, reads KAGVTQTPRYLIKTRGQQVTLSCSPISGHRSVSWYQQTPGQGLQFLFEYFSETQRNKGNFPGRFSGRQFSNSRSEMNVSTLELGDSALYLCASTVTGANSPLHFGNGTRLTVT.

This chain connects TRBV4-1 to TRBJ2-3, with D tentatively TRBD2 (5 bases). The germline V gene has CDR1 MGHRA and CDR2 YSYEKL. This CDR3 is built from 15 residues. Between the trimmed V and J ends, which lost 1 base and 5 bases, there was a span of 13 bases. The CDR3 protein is CASSQGVLALDTQYF. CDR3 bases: TGCGCCAGCAGCCAAGGTGTGCTAGCCTTAGATACGCAGTATTTT.

The CDR3, as DNA: TGTGCCAGCAGTGAAAAACAGGGGGTTAGCAATCAGCCCCAGCATTTT. Its protein product is CASSEKQGVSNQPQHF. The chain joins TRBV6-1 to TRBJ1-5, with 8 bases aligning to TRBD1. This CDR3 contains 16 residues. From germline, CDR1 is MNHNS and CDR2 SASEGT. Trimming at V came to 2 bases and at J to 0 bases, leaving 3 bases not matched to a gene.

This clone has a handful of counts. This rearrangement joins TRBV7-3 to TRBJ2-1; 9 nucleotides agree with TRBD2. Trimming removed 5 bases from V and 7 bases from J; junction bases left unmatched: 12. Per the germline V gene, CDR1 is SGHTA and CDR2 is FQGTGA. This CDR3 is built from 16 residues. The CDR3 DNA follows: TGTGCCAGCAGCCAAGGGGCTGCGGGGGGGACAAATGAGCAGTTCTTC. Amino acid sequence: CASSQGAAGGTNEQFF.

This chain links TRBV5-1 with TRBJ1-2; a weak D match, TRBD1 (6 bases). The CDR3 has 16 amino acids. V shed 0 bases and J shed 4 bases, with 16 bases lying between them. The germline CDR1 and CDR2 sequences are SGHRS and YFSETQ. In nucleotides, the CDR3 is TGCGCCAGCAGCTTGGCCAACCAGGGGTATTCCTATGGCTACACCTTC. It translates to CASSLANQGYSYGYTF.

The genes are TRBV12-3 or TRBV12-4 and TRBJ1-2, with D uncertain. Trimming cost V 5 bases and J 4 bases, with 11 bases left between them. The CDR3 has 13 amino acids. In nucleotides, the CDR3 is TGTGCCAGCAGTGAATCCAGCGGCTATGGCTACACCTTC. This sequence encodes CASSESSGYGYTF.

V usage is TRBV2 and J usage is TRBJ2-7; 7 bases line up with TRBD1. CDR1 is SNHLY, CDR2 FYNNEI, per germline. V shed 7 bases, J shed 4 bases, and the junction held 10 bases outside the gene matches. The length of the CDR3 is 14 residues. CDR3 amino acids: CASNLPGQPYEQYV. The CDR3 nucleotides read TGTGCCAGCAACTTACCGGGACAGCCTTACGAGCAGTACGTC.